Each of the 22 T cell receptor beta chains below was sequenced from the same sample in a study of response to subunit inactivated influenza vaccine. Each CDR3 protein is one row after TCRdb ran MiXCR on the RT-PCR reads. The table includes 550,000 to 600,000 distinct CDR3 sequences, approximately 12% detected once. The starting material was PBMCs from blood, obtained on the day of vaccination. These receptors all stem from a man in his fifties or sixties who received an inactivated influenza vaccine.

This clonotype was observed at least ten times. The V and J genes are TRBV5-1 and TRBJ1-1; possibly TRBD1 for D (5 bases). V lost 0 bases and J lost 4, with 7 bases in between. The CDR3 is made up of 13 amino acids. Per germline, CDR1 SGHRS and CDR2 YFSETQ. This CDR3 is CASSLAGATEAFF. For the CDR3, the DNA is TGCGCCAGCAGCTTGGCTGGGGCCACTGAAGCTTTCTTT.

This chain joins TRBV29-1 and TRBJ2-7; D gene unclear. Germline V CDR1 and CDR2: SQVTM, ANQGSEA. The CDR3 is 12 amino acids. The V end was cut by 6 bases, the J end by 0 bases, with 9 bases between. The DNA for the CDR3 is TGCAGCGTGACGGTGGGCTCCTACGAGCAGTACTTC. Translated, it gives CSVTVGSYEQYF.

V gene TRBV20-1 combines with J gene TRBJ2-2; D tentatively fits TRBD1 or TRBD2 (6 bases each). Germline CDR1 DFQATT, CDR2 SNEGSKA (reference sequence). The CDR3 length is 15 residues. Trimming left V 7 bases short and J 2 bases short, with 17 bases between. CDR3 nucleotides: TGCAGTGTCGGAGGGGGATCCAAAAACACCGGGGAGCTGTTTTTT. It is translated as CSVGGGSKNTGELFF.

This chain links TRBV11-2 with TRBJ2-1; 7 nucleotides match TRBD1. The CDR3 has 14 residues. V lost 5 bases, J lost 6 bases, and 7 bases stayed unmatched. The germline V gene encodes CDR1 SGHAT and CDR2 FQNNGV. CDR3 sequence (DNA): TGTGCCAGCAGCCCTAGGCCAGGGGGCAATGAGCAGTTCTTC. Its protein is CASSPRPGGNEQFF.

This clonotype was found a few times. The chain uses TRBV6-2 or TRBV6-3 and TRBJ2-7; 7 bases fit TRBD1. The J segment lost 1 base and the V segment lost 2 bases, leaving 20 bases of the junction unmatched. This CDR3 is 20 amino acids long. Germline values: CDR1 MNHEY, CDR2 SVGEGT. The CDR3 reads CASSYLAYRDSPFPSYEQYF. The CDR3 DNA reads as TGTGCCAGCAGTTACCTCGCTTACCGGGACAGCCCCTTCCCGTCCTACGAGCAGTACTTC.

This clonotype was detected many times. This chain uses TRBV5-1 with TRBJ2-4; no definite D call. This CDR3 spans 14 amino acids. Germline V gives CDR1 SGHRS, CDR2 YFSETQ. V was cut by 5 bases and J by 7 bases, with 16 bases left in between. Written as DNA, the CDR3 is TGCGCCAGCAGTCCAGACGGGTTCACTAACATTCAGTACTTC. Encoded protein: CASSPDGFTNIQYF.

This clonotype was detected only a few times. For the CDR3, the DNA is TGTGCCAGCAGAGATAGGGGGTTTGACGAGCAGTACTTC. Its translation: CASRDRGFDEQYF. This chain links TRBV6-2 or TRBV6-3 with TRBJ2-7, with a possible D match to TRBD1 (6 bases). Germline lookup yields CDR1 MNHEY and CDR2 SVGEGT. The germline V and J ends were trimmed by 6 bases and 5 bases, with 14 bases remaining between them. CDR3 length equals 13 residues.

This clonotype occurred a few times. V gene TRBV30 combines with J gene TRBJ1-2; the D is unclear. This CDR3 region has 13 residues. From germline, CDR1 is GTSNPN and CDR2 SVGIG (reference sequence). V lost 2 bases and J lost 0, with 7 bases in between. Written as DNA, the CDR3 is TGTGCCTGGAGTTCAGGAGCTAACTATGGCTACACCTTC. This gives the protein CAWSSGANYGYTF.

At least ten counts were recorded for this clonotype. The chain is built from TRBV5-1 and TRBJ1-4; TRBD1 is a possible D gene (6 bases). Trimming took off 4 bases at V and 5 bases at J, with 18 bases between the two ends. This CDR3 is built from 16 residues. Per the germline V gene, CDR1 is SGHRS and CDR2 is YFSETQ. The CDR3 reads CASSPRGGGLNEKLFF. In nucleotides, the CDR3 is TGCGCCAGCAGCCCCCGCGGAGGGGGGCTGAATGAAAAACTGTTTTTT.

This clonotype was counted ten times or more. The chain has TRBV27 and TRBJ1-5; D gene ambiguous. The CDR3 sequence is 13 residues long. Trimming left V 4 bases short and J 4 bases short, with 8 bases between. Germline-derived CDR1 and CDR2 are MNHEY and SMNVEV (reference sequence). The CDR3 region has the DNA TGTGCCAGCAGTTCATCCCCAAATCAGCCCCAGCATTTT. Translated, it gives CASSSSPNQPQHF.

The chain links TRBV7-3 to TRBJ2-3; a possible D gene is TRBD2 (6 bases). Looked up from germline, CDR1 is SGHTA and CDR2 is FQGTGA. V shed 5 bases and J shed 2 bases, with 14 bases lying between them. CDR3 length: 15 residues. CDR3 protein: CASSRTGLHTDTQYF. In DNA form, the CDR3 reads TGTGCCAGCAGCCGTACGGGACTTCACACAGATACGCAGTATTTT.

This chain's CDR3 is CSARDYRLETQYF. CDR3 DNA sequence: TGCAGTGCTAGAGATTACCGTCTGGAGACCCAGTACTTC. V is TRBV20-1 and J is TRBJ2-5; D is unresolved. V shed 0 bases and J shed 5 bases, with 10 bases lying between them. In germline, CDR1 is DFQATT, CDR2 SNEGSKA (reference sequence). This CDR3 comprises 13 residues.

The chain has TRBV20-1 and TRBJ2-7, with 8 bases aligning to TRBD2. Germline lookup yields CDR1 DFQATT and CDR2 SNEGSKA (reference sequence). The CDR3 contains 12 residues. Trimming at V came to 5 bases and at J to 7 bases, leaving 7 bases not matched to a gene. CDR3 sequence reads: CSAPGLAREQYF. CDR3 DNA: TGCAGTGCTCCCGGACTAGCCAGAGAGCAGTACTTC.

This clonotype was counted ten times or more. V and J are TRBV4-3 and TRBJ1-3, with no clear D. The germline V gene encodes CDR1 LGHNA and CDR2 YSLEER. V lost 2 bases and J 2 bases, leaving 10 bases between the germline ends. The CDR3 contains 15 residues. The CDR3 nucleotides read TGCGCCAGCAGCCAAAGAGTAGGGCCTGGAAACACCATATATTTT. This codes for CASSQRVGPGNTIYF.

This chain links TRBV4-3 with TRBJ2-7; TRBD1 matches 8 bases. The CDR3 totals 16 residues. The junction had 10 bases not matched to a gene; V was cut back by 3 bases and J by 3 bases. Looked up from germline, CDR1 is LGHNA and CDR2 is YSLEER. The CDR3 sequence is CASSQTAGTGIYEQYF. CDR3 DNA: TGCGCCAGCAGCCAGACTGCCGGGACAGGTATCTACGAGCAGTACTTC.

This clonotype was picked up many times. The V and J genes are TRBV29-1 and TRBJ2-1; D might be TRBD2 (6 bases). Germline loops: CDR1 SQVTM, CDR2 ANQGSEA. V was clipped by 6 bases and J by 3 bases, with 9 bases between them. The CDR3 is made up of 12 amino acids. The CDR3 is CSVRRGYNEQFF. The CDR3 DNA reads TGCAGCGTCAGGCGGGGCTACAATGAGCAGTTCTTC.

This clonotype was seen at least ten times. This sequence joins TRBV3-1 and TRBJ1-1; no clear D gene. CDR1 and CDR2 from the germline V gene are LGHDT and YNNKEL (reference sequence). This CDR3 contains 13 residues. Trimming pared 1 base from V and 1 base from J, leaving 4 bases between. The CDR3 DNA is TGTGCCAGCAGCCAAGGACAGAACACTGAAGCTTTCTTT. The encoded protein is CASSQGQNTEAFF.

This clonotype was counted ten times or more. The chain employs TRBV29-1 and TRBJ1-1; D is perhaps TRBD1 (6 bases). The V end was cut by 6 bases, the J end by 4 bases, with 18 bases between. Germline lookup yields CDR1 SQVTM and CDR2 ANQGSEA. This CDR3 comprises 14 residues. The CDR3 protein is CSVLNRVGGTEAFF. CDR3 in DNA: TGCAGCGTCCTAAACAGGGTTGGTGGCACTGAAGCTTTCTTT.

The DNA of the CDR3 is TGTGCCAGCAGTTACGGGACAGGGCATAATTCACCCCTCCACTTT. This gives the protein CASSYGTGHNSPLHF. The chain joins TRBV6-5 to TRBJ1-6; TRBD1 matches at 9 bases. Losses at the gene ends were 2 bases for V and 5 bases for J; bases not matched to a gene: 1. Germline loops: CDR1 MNHEY, CDR2 SVGAGI. The length of the CDR3 is 15 residues.

In this sample, this clonotype turned up many times. V usage is TRBV20-1 and J usage is TRBJ2-3; a weak D match, TRBD2 (5 bases). Trimming left V 3 bases short and J 1 base short, with 14 bases between. The CDR3 has 15 amino acids. Germline assignment: CDR1 DFQATT and CDR2 SNEGSKA (reference sequence). In nucleotides, the CDR3 is TGCAGTGCTAGTGGTTCGGCGGGTGGCACAGATACGCAGTATTTT. This codes for CSASGSAGGTDTQYF.

V usage is TRBV4-2 and J usage is TRBJ2-1, with 13 bases fitting TRBD2. Germline CDR1 LGHNA, CDR2 YNFKEQ. CDR3 length equals 16 residues. The V segment lost 6 bases and the J segment 6 bases; nucleotides outside the gene matches: 8. The CDR3 nucleotides are TGTGCCAGCAGGGCACTAGCGGGAGGGCCCAGCAATGAGCAGTTCTTC. Its translation is CASRALAGGPSNEQFF.

This clonotype was recorded a few times. The genes are TRBV28 and TRBJ1-5, with 9 nucleotides matching TRBD1. The V gene end was trimmed by 5 bases and the J gene end by 2 bases; junction bases not matched to a gene: 4. This CDR3 region has 15 residues. CDR1 is MDHEN, CDR2 SYDVKM, per germline. The CDR3 DNA sequence: TGTGCCAGCAGTCGGGACAGGGAGGGCAATCAGCCCCAGCATTTT. It specifies CASSRDREGNQPQHF.